Each of the 28 T cell receptor beta chains below was sequenced from the same sample in a study of blood T cells in healthy people across ages. A sample-barcoded 5' primer and a J-beta primer mix were used in a second PCR of roughly 7 to 12 cycles. TCRdb re-called the 5' RACE reads with MiXCR, one entry per CDR3 protein. The profile shows around 650,000 distinct CDR3 sequences, approximately 29% of them singletons. Input material: blood. These receptors came from a woman older than 75 in good health.

This clonotype was detected many times. The gene calls are TRBV6-5 and TRBJ2-5; TRBD1 is a possible D gene (5 bases). The germline V gene encodes CDR1 MNHEY and CDR2 SVGAGI. Trimming removed 6 bases at V and 0 bases at J, with 8 bases between. CDR3 length equals 13 residues. CDR3 sequence reads: CASSKDNQETQYF. The CDR3 bases are TGTGCCAGCAGCAAGGACAACCAAGAGACCCAGTACTTC.

This chain's CDR3 is CASSLRGGPWGMLKAFF. The CDR3 nucleotides read TGTGCCAGCAGCTTGCGGGGGGGCCCGTGGGGGATGTTAAAAGCTTTCTTT. V usage is TRBV7-9 and J usage is TRBJ1-1; the D gene is possibly TRBD1 (6 bases). This CDR3 contains 17 residues. V shed 3 bases and J shed 9 bases, with 26 bases lying between them. Per the germline V gene, CDR1 is SEHNR and CDR2 is FQNEAQ (reference sequence).

As for this clonotype: A clone one base away is much larger, so this may be a read error. The rearrangement joins TRBV6-2 or TRBV6-3 to TRBJ2-1; the match to TRBD2 covers 10 bases. TRBJ2-7 explains the end of the DNA better; the J call may be wrong. The V gene's germline CDR1 is MNHEY and CDR2 SVGEGT. The CDR3 runs 18 residues. CDR3 bases: TGTGCCAGCAATTCAGGCTGGACTAGCGGAGGGATTTACAATGAGCAGTACTTC. Amino acid sequence: CASNSGWTSGGIYNEQYF.

Turning to this clonotype: Just one base apart from a much larger clone, this may be a read error. This chain connects TRBV18 to TRBJ2-5; 14 bases agree with TRBD2. V dropped 5 bases and J dropped 11; count of bases not matched to a gene: 10. Germline V lookup: CDR1 KGHSH, CDR2 LQKENI. The length of the CDR3 is 15 residues. CDR3 nucleotides: TGTGCCAGCTCAATGACTAGCGGGGGGGCATTTGAGCAGTACTTC. Translated, it gives CASSMTSGGAFEQYF.

This clonotype was observed many times. The chain couples TRBV6-5 to TRBJ2-1; D is tentatively TRBD1 or TRBD2 (5 bases each). The V gene lost 2 bases and the J gene lost 5 bases, with 16 bases spanning the gap. This CDR3 comprises 16 residues. Germline CDR1 reads MNHEY; CDR2 reads SVGAGI. CDR3 in amino acids: CASSYGLVGDHNEQFF. The DNA for the CDR3 is TGTGCCAGCAGTTACGGTCTAGTCGGGGACCACAATGAGCAGTTCTTC.

In this sample, this clonotype turned up a few times. This chain joins TRBV30 and TRBJ2-7, with 9 positions matching TRBD1. From germline, CDR1 is GTSNPN and CDR2 SVGIG (reference sequence). The CDR3 runs 14 residues. Trimming removed 2 bases from V and 5 bases from J; junction bases left unmatched: 7. The CDR3: CAWSRDRVNNEQYF. Written as DNA, the CDR3 is TGTGCCTGGAGTAGGGACAGGGTTAACAACGAGCAGTACTTC.

This clonotype was seen more than once but under ten times. The chain uses TRBV5-1 and TRBJ1-2, with D unresolved. Germline CDR1 and CDR2: SGHRS and YFSETQ. The CDR3 runs 13 residues. The germline V and J ends were trimmed by 4 bases and 3 bases, with 10 bases remaining between them. CDR3 residues: CASSPSMDYGYTF. The DNA of the CDR3 is TGCGCCAGCAGCCCATCGATGGACTATGGCTACACCTTC.

This clonotype was seen many times. This sequence joins TRBV7-2 and TRBJ1-2, with 11 nucleotides matching TRBD1. With 3 bases clipped from V and 3 bases from J, the junction kept 3 bases outside the gene matches. This CDR3 spans 15 amino acids. Per germline, CDR1 SGHTA and CDR2 FQGNSA. DNA of the CDR3: TGTGCCAGCAGCTTTAGGGACAGGGGGGACTATGGCTACACCTTC. Translated: CASSFRDRGDYGYTF.

This clonotype was recorded many times. The J gene is TRBJ1-2, the V gene TRBV7-2, with TRBD1 matching 12 bases. Germline V gene sequence: CDR1 SGHTA, CDR2 FQGNSA. Losses at the gene ends were 4 bases for V and 4 bases for J; bases not matched to a gene: 7. CDR3 length: 16 amino acids. The CDR3 DNA reads as TGTGCCAGCAGCTGGGGGACAGGGGGCGGCACCTATGGCTACACCTTC. Its protein is CASSWGTGGGTYGYTF. Complete variable domain (other parts from reference TRBV7-2 and TRBJ1-2): GAGVSQSPSNKVTEKGKDVELRCDPISGHTALYWYRQSLGQGLEFLIYFQGNSAPDKSGLPSDRFSAERTGGSVSTLTIQRTQQEDSAVYLCASSWGTGGGTYGYTFGSGTRLTVV.

This chain links TRBV7-9 with TRBJ1-1; 8 bases agree with TRBD1. CDR1 is SEHNR, CDR2 FQNEAQ, per germline (reference sequence). CDR3 length: 14 residues. V lost 5 bases, J lost 4 bases, and 6 bases stayed unmatched. In DNA, the CDR3 is TGTGCCAGCAGCACACAGGGGGGGGCCACTGAAGCTTTCTTT. Translating it yields CASSTQGGATEAFF.

A word on this clonotype: The junction departs from the called germline gene at one end, perhaps through a read error. The DNA for the CDR3 is TGTGCCAGCGCTCGGGACTCGGCAACAGGTACGCAGTATTTT. Its protein product is CASARDSATGTQYF. The chain couples TRBV9 to TRBJ2-3, with TRBD2 as a possible D gene (6 bases). The CDR3 runs 14 residues. The germline V gene has CDR1 SGDLS and CDR2 YYNGEE.

This clonotype was seen once. The CDR3 DNA reads TGCGCCAGCAGCGGTCGGACAGTCGGGGGGGGCACTGAAGCTTTCTTT. Its translation is CASSGRTVGGGTEAFF. V is TRBV5-1 and J is TRBJ1-1, with a possible D match to TRBD1 (6 bases). Trimming left V 4 bases short and J 4 bases short, with 20 bases between. The CDR3 has 16 amino acids. Per germline, CDR1 SGHRS and CDR2 YFSETQ.

V usage is TRBV6-2 or TRBV6-3 and J usage is TRBJ2-5; tentative D call: TRBD1 (6 bases). V lost 5 bases to trimming and J lost 4 bases, with 17 bases between them. Germline lookup yields CDR1 MNHEY and CDR2 SVGEGT. The CDR3 length is 15 residues. The CDR3, as DNA: TGTGCCAGCAGTCGTGACAGGATACGGCGAGAGACCCAGTACTTC. This gives the protein CASSRDRIRRETQYF.

Concerning this clonotype itself: Being one base from a much bigger clone, this may be a read error. This chain joins TRBV7-9 and TRBJ1-5; unclear D gene. Germline CDR1 is SEHNR and CDR2 is FQNEAQ (reference sequence). The CDR3 runs to 15 residues. Trimming removed 5 bases at V and 1 base at J, with 12 bases between. Written as DNA, the CDR3 is TGTGCCAGCAGCAGGACTAGGACCAGCAATCAGCCCCAGCATTTT. It encodes CASSRTRTSNQPQHF.

About this clonotype: This sequence may be a read error, since a much larger clone differs from it by one base. The rearrangement uses TRBV20-1 and TRBJ2-4; D may be TRBD2 (5 bases). The J call is uncertain, as TRBJ2-5 better fits the DNA end. Germline-derived CDR1 and CDR2 are DFQATT and SNEGSKA (reference sequence). This CDR3 is built from 15 residues. The CDR3 DNA reads TGCAGTGCCCTAGGTAGGCTAGCCCTCCGGGAGACCCAGTACTTC. Protein product: CSALGRLALRETQYF.

This clonotype came up many times. The CDR3 is CASSSTGADYGYTF. The DNA for the CDR3 is TGTGCCAGCAGTTCCACAGGGGCGGACTATGGCTACACCTTC. This rearrangement joins TRBV7-9 to TRBJ1-2; the match to TRBD1 covers 7 bases. Germline V lookup: CDR1 SEHNR, CDR2 FQNEAQ (reference sequence). The CDR3 loop spans 14 amino acids. V lost 6 bases, J lost 3 bases, and 7 bases stayed unmatched.

This chain connects TRBV7-2 to TRBJ2-3; 15 bases map to TRBD2. The V gene's germline CDR1 is SGHTA and CDR2 FQGNSA. The ends lost 4 bases at V and 8 bases at J; junction bases unmatched: 10. CDR3 length: 17 residues. The CDR3 loop reads CASSSGLAGGSTGTQYF. CDR3 DNA: TGTGCCAGCAGCTCCGGACTAGCGGGGGGGTCAACTGGTACGCAGTATTTT.

This clonotype came up many times. V usage is TRBV7-2 and J usage is TRBJ2-6; 7 bases are a match to TRBD1. With 0 bases clipped from V and 1 base from J, the junction kept 18 bases outside the gene matches. CDR3 length: 22 residues. Germline CDR1 SGHTA, CDR2 FQGNSA. CDR3: CASSLAGPIYRDSKSGANVLTF. In DNA form, the CDR3 reads TGTGCCAGCAGCTTAGCTGGTCCTATCTACCGGGACAGTAAGTCTGGGGCCAACGTCCTGACTTTC.

This clonotype was counted ten times or more. The J gene is TRBJ1-2, the V gene TRBV9; D unclear. CDR3 length: 16 residues. CDR1 is SGDLS, CDR2 YYNGEE, per germline. Trimming stripped 0 bases from V and 3 bases from J, with 15 bases between. The CDR3 reads CASSVGPGAGHYGYTF. DNA for the CDR3: TGTGCCAGCAGCGTAGGACCGGGTGCAGGTCACTATGGCTACACCTTC.

The rearrangement uses TRBV11-2 and TRBJ1-1; tentatively, D is TRBD1 (5 bases). The V and J ends lost 5 bases and 1 base respectively, with 11 bases between them. This CDR3 has 14 residues. The germline V gene has CDR1 SGHAT and CDR2 FQNNGV. The CDR3 DNA sequence: TGTGCCAGCAGCATTGACAGCGGGAACACTGAAGCTTTCTTT. It encodes CASSIDSGNTEAFF. Full variable domain (remainder filled in from reference TRBV11-2 and TRBJ1-1): EAGVAQSPRYKIIEKRQSVAFWCNPISGHATLYWYQQILGQGPKLLIQFQNNGVVDDSQLPKDRFSAERLKGVDSTLKIQPAKLEDSAVYLCASSIDSGNTEAFFGQGTRLTVV.

The chain recombines TRBV7-9 with TRBJ2-7; 13 bases are shared with TRBD2. This CDR3 is 16 amino acids long. Germline V CDR1 and CDR2: SEHNR, FQNEAQ (reference sequence). Trimming at V came to 5 bases and at J to 2 bases, leaving 6 bases not matched to a gene. This CDR3 reads CASSGWTSGSPYEQYF. The DNA for the CDR3 is TGTGCCAGCAGCGGATGGACTAGCGGGAGTCCCTACGAGCAGTACTTC.

On this clonotype itself: A much larger clone sits a single nucleotide away, making a read error possible. The chain joins TRBV6-1 to TRBJ1-5; 8 nucleotides align to TRBD1. The J segment lost 4 bases and the V segment lost 11 bases, leaving 10 bases of the junction unmatched. Germline CDR1 reads MNHNS; CDR2 reads SASEGT. The CDR3 runs 14 residues. This CDR3 is CAGREDRDNQPQHF. In DNA form, the CDR3 reads TGTGCCGGCCGAGAGGACAGGGATAATCAGCCCCAGCATTTT.

This rearrangement joins TRBV10-3 to TRBJ1-2; the match to TRBD1 covers 9 bases. The CDR3 sequence is 16 residues long. Germline CDR1 ENHRY, CDR2 SYGVKD. The ends lost 5 bases at V and 5 bases at J; junction bases unmatched: 12. Here the CDR3 reads CAISPGRGQGTYGYTF. CDR3 bases: TGTGCCATCAGTCCTGGGAGGGGACAGGGCACTTATGGCTACACCTTC.

This clonotype was found a few times. The chain joins TRBV10-3 to TRBJ2-5; perhaps D is TRBD1 or TRBD2 (5 bases each). Germline CDR1 and CDR2: ENHRY and SYGVKD. Deletions cut 0 bases from V and 11 bases from J, with 16 bases between. This CDR3 has 14 residues. In DNA, the CDR3 is TGTGCCATCAGTGAGTCGAGCAGGGCGGGTGAGCAGTACTTC. It yields the protein CAISESSRAGEQYF.

The sample holds many counts of this clonotype. The chain links TRBV6-5 to TRBJ2-1, with TRBD1 matching over 7 bases. Trimming removed 6 bases from V and 4 bases from J; junction bases left unmatched: 12. Looked up from germline, CDR1 is MNHEY and CDR2 is SVGAGI. The CDR3 extends over 16 amino acids. CDR3 coding DNA: TGTGCCAGCAGCCCATTGCGGACAGGAAAGTACAATGAGCAGTTCTTC. It specifies CASSPLRTGKYNEQFF.

CDR3 protein: CASSASSSGELFF. CDR3 coding DNA: TGTGCCAGCAGTGCGTCCTCGAGCGGGGAGCTGTTTTTT. The J gene is TRBJ2-2, the V gene TRBV6-8, with no clear D. The CDR3 runs 13 residues. From germline, CDR1 is MNHGY and CDR2 SAAAGT. V was pared by 5 bases and J by 7 bases, with 11 bases between.

The rearrangement joins TRBV24-1 to TRBJ1-1, with D perhaps matching TRBD1 (6 bases). CDR3 size: 16 residues. The germline V gene has CDR1 KGHDR and CDR2 SFDVKD. Trimming took 2 bases from V and 1 from J, leaving 13 bases between them. Written as DNA, the CDR3 is TGTGCCACCAGTGATTCTCGTCAGGGGACGAACACTGAAGCTTTCTTT. Its translation is CATSDSRQGTNTEAFF.

The genes are TRBV30 and TRBJ1-4; the match to TRBD1 covers 7 bases. This CDR3 comprises 13 residues. CDR1 and CDR2 (germline): GTSNPN, SVGIG (reference sequence). Losses at the gene ends were 5 bases for V and 7 bases for J; bases not matched to a gene: 7. Here the CDR3 DNA reads TGTGCCTGGGGTCTCCACAGGGGTGAAAAACTGTTTTTT. Translating it yields CAWGLHRGEKLFF.